This T cell receptor beta chain was found in a study of T cells in Graves' hyperthyroidism and ophthalmopathy. Regarding the study as a whole: Among clonotypes expanded in thyroid above 0.001, most were also found in blood. A 13 V-J model separated ophthalmopathy from stable hyperthyroidism.

Concerning this clonotype: Its antigen is not identified.

Diagnostic assessment was based on clinical symptoms, serum thyroxine and TRAb, thyroid ultrasound and orbital computed tomography. Amplification of TCR beta CDR3 regions used RNA as the template. Carried out on the TCR CDR3, a first-round RT-PCR used the HTBI primer set. TCRdb redid the calling of the multiplex PCR reads with MiXCR, one entry per CDR3 protein. The repertoire holds some 500,000 distinct CDR3 sequences, with 24% as singletons. Trimming removed 6 bases from V and 3 bases from J, with 17 bases in between. This CDR3 has 16 amino acids. The germline V gene has CDR1 LNHDA and CDR2 SQIVND (reference sequence).

This chain uses TRBV19 with TRBJ2-2; D is perhaps TRBD1 or TRBD2 (5 bases each). This receptor was identified in a woman younger than 45 with Graves' ophthalmopathy. Sequenced material: blood. CDR3 residues: CASSSTGTAYTGELFF. The CDR3 DNA reads as TGTGCCAGTAGCAGCACCGGGACGGCTTACACCGGGGAGCTGTTTTTT.